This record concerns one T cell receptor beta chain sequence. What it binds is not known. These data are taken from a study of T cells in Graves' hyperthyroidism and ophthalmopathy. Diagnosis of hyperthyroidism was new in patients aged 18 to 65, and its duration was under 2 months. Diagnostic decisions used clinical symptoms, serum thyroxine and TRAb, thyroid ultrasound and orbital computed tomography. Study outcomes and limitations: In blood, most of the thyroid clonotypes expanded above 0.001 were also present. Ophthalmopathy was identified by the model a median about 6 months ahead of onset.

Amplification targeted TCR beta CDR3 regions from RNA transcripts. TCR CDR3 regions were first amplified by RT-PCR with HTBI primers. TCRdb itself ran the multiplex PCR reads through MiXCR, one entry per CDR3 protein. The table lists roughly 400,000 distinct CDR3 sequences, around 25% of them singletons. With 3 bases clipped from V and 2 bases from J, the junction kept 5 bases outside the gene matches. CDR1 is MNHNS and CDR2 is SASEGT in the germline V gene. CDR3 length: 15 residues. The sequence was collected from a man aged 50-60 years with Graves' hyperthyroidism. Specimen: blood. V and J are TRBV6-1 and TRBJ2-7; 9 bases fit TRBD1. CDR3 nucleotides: TGTGCCAGCAGTGATTCCGGGACAGGGACCTACGAGCAGTACTTC. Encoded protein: CASSDSGTGTYEQYF.